Listed below are T cell receptor beta chains from one sample, sequenced in a study of cytomegalovirus exposure and HLA in healthy donors. Sequencing used immunoSEQ multiplex PCR; TCRdb keeps in-frame clones, though not all of them. The top ten clones hold 2.5% to 4% of a sample with around 200,000 clones, over 75% of them seen once. Input material: PBMCs. Every receptor here comes from a female donor in good health and CMV-seronegative. The CDR3 runs from the conserved cysteine through the conserved F or W. A D gene is named only where the DNA matches it firmly. The size field is filled for only some rows; it gives once, few, many or a size class.

. | TRBJ2-3 | few | TRBV5-6 | CASSTRTGFEGTDTQYF | TGTGCCAGCAGCACACGTACAGGGTTTGAAGGCACAGATACGCAGTATTTT
TRBD2 | TRBJ2-7 | . | TRBV23-1 | CASSQSGEGYEQYF | TGCGCCAGCAGTCAATCGGGGGAGGGGTACGAGCAGTACTTC
TRBD1 | TRBJ1-1 | . | TRBV7-8 | CASSSDRRLNTEAFF | TGTGCCAGCAGCTCGGACAGGCGGCTGAACACTGAAGCTTTCTTT
. | TRBJ1-2 | . | TRBV27 | CASSFHREEPGYTF | TGTGCCAGCAGTTTTCACAGGGAAGAGCCTGGCTACACCTTC
. | TRBJ1-1 | . | TRBV7-3 | CASSARGDSTEAFF | TGTGCCAGTTCCGCCCGGGGGGATAGCACTGAAGCTTTCTTT
. | TRBJ1-1 | . | TRBV7-2 | CASSPQTVKNTEAFF | TGTGCCAGCAGCCCCCAGACAGTCAAGAACACTGAAGCTTTCTTT
TRBD1 | TRBJ2-1 | . | TRBV9 | CASSERQGAGNEQFF | TGTGCCAGCAGCGAGCGACAGGGGGCAGGGAATGAGCAGTTCTTC
. | TRBJ2-2 | . | TRBV11-3 | CASSLGGNTGELFF | TGTGCCAGCAGCTTAGGGGGCAACACCGGGGAGCTGTTTTTT
. | TRBJ1-1 | . | TRBV19 | CASSTTGQTEAFF | TGTGCCAGTAGTACTACCGGACAGACGGAAGCTTTCTTT
. | TRBJ2-7 | . | TRBV28 | CASSLRGNSYEQYF | TGTGCCAGCAGTTTACGAGGCAATTCCTACGAGCAGTACTTC
. | TRBJ2-3 | . | TRBV30 | CAWSGAGPTDTQYF | TGTGCCTGGAGTGGGGCGGGACCCACAGATACGCAGTATTTT
. | TRBJ1-2 | . | TRBV28 | CASIPPGVGYTF | TGTGCCAGCATTCCTCCGGGGGTTGGCTACACCTTC
TRBD2 | TRBJ2-5 | . | TRBV6-1 | CASSTSGSGTQYF | TGTGCCAGCAGTACTAGCGGGAGCGGGACCCAGTACTTC
TRBD1 | TRBJ1-1 | . | TRBV6-5 | CASRQGSEAFF | TGTGCCAGCAGACAGGGGAGTGAAGCTTTCTTT
. | TRBJ2-3 | . | TRBV28 | CASSLGSSPDTQYF | TGTGCCAGCAGTTTGGGGAGTAGTCCAGATACGCAGTATTTT
. | TRBJ1-2 | . | TRBV2 | CASSELGPEGKHGYTF | TGTGCCAGCAGTGAACTGGGACCGGAGGGGAAGCATGGCTACACCTTC
. | TRBJ1-6 | . | TRBV15 | CATSRDLKGGYNSPLHF | TGTGCCACCAGCAGAGATCTTAAAGGGGGCTATAATTCACCCCTCCACTTT